What follows are 9 T cell receptor beta chains derived from one specimen sequenced in a study of blood T cell repertoires in COVID-19. The repertoire was sequenced with immunoSEQ multiplex PCR; TCRdb's copy has only in-frame clones and lacks some. The profile covers 440,000 or so clones, with 89% appearing a single time and around 1.5% taken by the ten largest. Input material: peripheral blood. Source of these receptors: a middle-aged woman with COVID-19, enrolled during active disease.

V is TRBV7-2 and J is TRBJ2-7, with D perhaps matching TRBD2 (5 bases). This CDR3 has 14 residues. Germline CDR1 reads SGHTA; CDR2 reads FQGNSA. V lost 5 bases, J lost 0 bases, and 11 bases lay in between. CDR3 sequence: CASSPDWSSYEQYF. As DNA, the CDR3 is TGTGCCAGCAGCCCGGACTGGAGCTCCTACGAGCAGTACTTC.

The chain is built from TRBV29-1 and TRBJ1-1; D possibly corresponds to TRBD1 (5 bases). CDR3 length: 18 amino acids. Per germline, CDR1 SQVTM and CDR2 ANQGSEA. The V and J ends lost 8 bases and 2 bases respectively, with 30 bases between them. CDR3 amino acids: CSFTLGGRVVAVNTEAFF. CDR3 DNA: TGCAGCTTCACCCTGGGGGGAAGGGTGGTAGCTGTTAACACTGAAGCTTTCTTT.

V usage is TRBV2 and J usage is TRBJ2-5; weak D call: TRBD2 (5 bases). The germline gives CDR1 SNHLY, CDR2 FYNNEI. The V and J ends lost 4 bases and 5 bases respectively, with 17 bases between them. This CDR3 spans 15 amino acids. The CDR3 coding sequence is TGTGCCAGCAGTGGGACTGGCTCCGTGCGCGAGACCCAGTACTTC. Translated, it gives CASSGTGSVRETQYF.

The chain employs TRBV28 and TRBJ2-2; TRBD2 matches at 8 bases. The length of the CDR3 is 14 residues. CDR1 MDHEN and CDR2 SYDVKM come from the germline V gene. Losses at the gene ends were 7 bases for V and 5 bases for J; bases not matched to a gene: 6. The CDR3 DNA is TGTGCCAGCATAGCGAGCGGGAGAACCGGGGAGCTGTTTTTT. Amino acids: CASIASGRTGELFF.

V and J are TRBV28 and TRBJ1-2; perhaps TRBD1 as D (5 bases). The CDR3 has 15 amino acids. The V end was cut by 1 base, the J end by 4 bases, with 13 bases between. The germline gives CDR1 MDHEN, CDR2 SYDVKM. The CDR3 nucleotides read TGTGCCAGCAGTTTATCCCAGGGTATTACCTATGGCTACACCTTC. It specifies CASSLSQGITYGYTF.

The rearrangement joins TRBV5-1 to TRBJ1-5; 7 bases line up with TRBD1. Germline V lookup: CDR1 SGHRS, CDR2 YFSETQ. V shed 4 bases and J 9 bases; nucleotides not matched to a gene: 13. CDR3 size: 15 residues. The CDR3 DNA follows: TGCGCCAGCAGCGAAAGGGACAGCCGGGTAGGGCCCCAGCATTTT. Protein sequence: CASSERDSRVGPQHF.

The rearrangement uses TRBV20-1 and TRBJ2-3, with D possibly matching TRBD2 (5 bases). Deletions cut 3 bases from V and 0 bases from J, with 13 bases between. The CDR3 consists of 15 residues. Per the germline V gene, CDR1 is DFQATT and CDR2 is SNEGSKA (reference sequence). CDR3 DNA: TGCAGTGCTAGTGTAGCGCAATTAAGCACAGATACGCAGTATTTT. Its translation is CSASVAQLSTDTQYF.

A single count supports this clone. V gene TRBV28 combines with J gene TRBJ1-4; 9 bases map to TRBD1. CDR3 size: 15 residues. CDR1 MDHEN and CDR2 SYDVKM come from the germline V gene. J was trimmed by 8 bases and V by 7 bases; bases with no gene match: 11. The DNA of the CDR3 is TGTGCCAGCAATACACAGGGGGCGTTTGGAGAAAAACTGTTTTTT. It yields the protein CASNTQGAFGEKLFF. Complete variable domain (other parts from reference TRBV28 and TRBJ1-4): DVKVTQSSRYLVKRTGEKVFLECVQDMDHENMFWYRQDPGLGLRLIYFSYDVKMKEKGDIPEGYSVSREKKERFSLILESASTNQTSMYLCASNTQGAFGEKLFFGSGTQLSVL.

The gene calls are TRBV27 and TRBJ1-6, with no clear D. Between the trimmed V and J ends, which lost 3 bases and 0 bases, there was a span of 6 bases. CDR1 and CDR2 from the germline V gene are MNHEY and SMNVEV (reference sequence). This CDR3 contains 15 residues. In DNA, the CDR3 is TGTGCCAGCAGTTTTTTCCGCTCCTATAATTCACCCCTCCACTTT. This gives the protein CASSFFRSYNSPLHF.